The 29 T cell receptor beta chains reported below all come from one sample, sequenced in a study of cytomegalovirus exposure and HLA in healthy donors. The PCR was carried out with 60 Vbeta primers and 13 Jbeta primers. Some clones are missing from TCRdb's copy, which holds only in-frame ones; the method was immunoSEQ multiplex PCR. Of roughly 98,000 clones listed, about 81% are singletons. The sample comprised PBMCs. Source of these receptors: a man between 35 and 55 years old in good health and CMV-seronegative.

The V and J genes are TRBV18 and TRBJ2-2; no clear D. The CDR3 covers 13 residues. Trimming cost V 6 bases and J 1 base, with 6 bases left between them. Germline V gene sequence: CDR1 KGHSH, CDR2 LQKENI. CDR3 in amino acids: CASSPKNTGELFF. The CDR3 DNA sequence: TGTGCCAGCTCGCCTAAGAACACCGGGGAGCTGTTTTTT. The full variable domain, with the rest looked up from reference TRBV18 and TRBJ2-2, is NAGVMQNPRHLVRRRGQEARLRCSPMKGHSHVYWYRQLPEEGLKFMVYLQKENIIDESGMPKERFSAEFPKEGPSILRIQQVVRGDSAAYFCASSPKNTGELFFGEGSRLTVL.

This rearrangement joins TRBV6-1 to TRBJ1-3, with D possibly being TRBD1 (5 bases). This CDR3 is 15 amino acids long. With 10 bases removed from V and 3 bases from J, the gap between germline ends came to 19 bases. The germline V gene encodes CDR1 MNHNS and CDR2 SASEGT. The CDR3 region is CATRPGGAGGNTIYF. In DNA, the CDR3 is TGTGCCACCCGTCCCGGGGGTGCCGGTGGAAACACCATATATTTT.

The V gene is TRBV6-1, the J gene TRBJ2-7, with 7 bases identical to TRBD1. In germline, CDR1 is MNHNS, CDR2 SASEGT. The V and J ends lost 6 bases and 2 bases, in that order; junction bases with no gene match: 4. The CDR3 contains 13 residues. CDR3 DNA: TGTGCCAGCAGAGACGGGACAGCCTACGAGCAGTACTTC. Translated: CASRDGTAYEQYF.

CDR3 bases: TGTGCCACCAGCTCCCGGTCGTTTAACTATGGCTACACCTTC. This sequence encodes CATSSRSFNYGYTF. The chain is built from TRBV15 and TRBJ1-2; no reliable D call. Germline values: CDR1 LNHNV, CDR2 YYDKDF (reference sequence). V was pared by 5 bases and J by 1 base, with 11 bases between. This CDR3 is 14 amino acids long. Together with reference TRBV15 and TRBJ1-2, the CDR3 gives the full variable domain: DAMVIQNPRYQVTQFGKPVTLSCSQTLNHNVMYWYQQKSSQAPKLLFHYYDKDFNNEADTPDNFQSRRPNTSFCFLDIRSPGLGDTAMYLCATSSRSFNYGYTFGSGTRLTVV.

The rearrangement links TRBV9 to TRBJ2-3; tentatively, D is TRBD2 (5 bases). Germline V lookup: CDR1 SGDLS, CDR2 YYNGEE. V was cut by 1 base and J by 2 bases, with 14 bases left in between. The CDR3 consists of 16 residues. CDR3 region: CASSVLGERTTDTQYF. The CDR3, as DNA: TGTGCCAGCAGCGTACTCGGCGAGCGGACCACAGATACGCAGTATTTT.

The rearrangement joins TRBV9 to TRBJ2-5; D possibly corresponds to TRBD1 (6 bases). Trimming pared 3 bases from V and 1 base from J, leaving 19 bases between. The germline V gene has CDR1 SGDLS and CDR2 YYNGEE. The CDR3 contains 17 residues. The CDR3 spells CASSATPAGALQETQYF. Written as DNA, the CDR3 is TGTGCCAGCAGCGCGACCCCCGCAGGGGCCCTCCAAGAGACCCAGTACTTC. Full variable domain (missing parts from reference TRBV9 and TRBJ2-5): DSGVTQTPKHLITATGQRVTLRCSPRSGDLSVYWYQQSLDQGLQFLIQYYNGEERAKGNILERFSAQQFPDLHSELNLSSLELGDSALYFCASSATPAGALQETQYFGPGTRLLVL.

The chain is built from TRBV27 and TRBJ2-3, with 10 bases identical to TRBD1. Germline values: CDR1 MNHEY, CDR2 SMNVEV (reference sequence). V was pared by 2 bases and J by 5 bases, with 4 bases of the junction left unmatched. The CDR3 spans 15 residues. The CDR3 loop is CASSLVGQGIDTQYF. The CDR3 coding sequence is TGTGCCAGCAGTTTAGTGGGACAGGGGATAGATACGCAGTATTTT.

The chain combines TRBV19 with TRBJ1-1, with 7 bases lining up with TRBD1. Germline-derived CDR1 and CDR2 are LNHDA and SQIVND (reference sequence). CDR3 length: 14 residues. Germline trimming cut 9 bases from V and 2 bases from J; bases unmatched to any gene: 9. CDR3 protein: CASLPGQRNTEAFF. DNA for the CDR3: TGTGCCAGCCTGCCGGGACAGAGAAACACTGAAGCTTTCTTT.

The chain couples TRBV7-9 to TRBJ2-1, with D hard to call. Trimming took 1 base from V and 4 from J, leaving 8 bases between them. The CDR3 has 14 amino acids. Germline CDR1 is SEHNR and CDR2 is FQNEAQ (reference sequence). CDR3 loop: CASSLEQLYNEQFF. The CDR3 coding sequence is TGTGCCAGCAGCTTAGAACAGCTATACAATGAGCAGTTCTTC.

This clone was detected only a few times. The rearrangement joins TRBV14 to TRBJ1-6, with D possibly being TRBD1 (5 bases). CDR1 SGHDN and CDR2 FVKESK come from the germline V gene. The CDR3 has 15 residues. V lost 0 bases, J lost 9 bases, and 12 bases lay in between. CDR3 nucleotides: TGTGCCAGCAGCCAAGACCCTGCAGGGATTTCACCCCTCCACTTT. Residues: CASSQDPAGISPLHF.

The V and J genes are TRBV10-3 and TRBJ2-3; 13 bases map to TRBD2. Trimming cost V 5 bases and J 5 bases; bases outside gene matches: 4. CDR1 and CDR2 from the germline V gene are ENHRY and SYGVKD. CDR3 size: 15 residues. The CDR3 is CAISLLAGGQDTQYF. For the CDR3, the DNA is TGTGCCATCAGTTTACTAGCGGGGGGGCAAGATACGCAGTATTTT.

The rearrangement uses TRBV9 and TRBJ1-1; no firm D call. Germline V gives CDR1 SGDLS, CDR2 YYNGEE. V dropped 0 bases and J dropped 5 bases, with 11 bases sitting between them. CDR3 length equals 14 residues. The CDR3 loop reads CASSVGRSGTEAFF. CDR3 DNA sequence: TGTGCCAGCAGCGTAGGGAGATCGGGTACTGAAGCTTTCTTT.

The chain uses TRBV19 and TRBJ2-5, with 7 nucleotides matching TRBD2. The germline gives CDR1 LNHDA, CDR2 SQIVND (reference sequence). V shed 5 bases, J shed 2 bases, and the junction held 14 bases outside the gene matches. The CDR3 is 17 amino acids. In DNA form, the CDR3 reads TGTGCCAGTAGTCTACACTCCCGCGGGGGAGTTCAAGAGACCCAGTACTTC. It translates to CASSLHSRGGVQETQYF.

The CDR3 sequence is CASSQEGQVNTEAFF. CDR3 coding DNA: TGCGCCAGCAGCCAGGAGGGACAGGTTAACACTGAAGCTTTCTTT. This chain links TRBV4-1 with TRBJ1-1, with 8 positions matching TRBD1. Germline lookup yields CDR1 MGHRA and CDR2 YSYEKL. The J segment lost 2 bases and the V segment lost 3 bases, leaving 5 bases of the junction unmatched. The CDR3 is made up of 15 amino acids.

This sequence joins TRBV6-6 and TRBJ1-3; perhaps TRBD1 as D (6 bases). The V and J ends lost 0 bases and 2 bases respectively, with 8 bases between them. Per the germline V gene, CDR1 is MNHNY and CDR2 is SVGAGI (reference sequence). The CDR3 is made up of 15 amino acids. The CDR3 reads CASSYSPGAGNTIYF. The CDR3 DNA is TGTGCCAGCAGTTACTCCCCAGGGGCTGGAAACACCATATATTTT.

A few counts support this clone. V usage is TRBV29-1 and J usage is TRBJ1-6; D call uncertain. The CDR3 runs to 13 residues. CDR1 is SQVTM, CDR2 ANQGSEA, per germline. V lost 8 bases to trimming and J lost 0 bases, with 8 bases between them. The CDR3 protein is CSCRDSYNSPLHF. CDR3 sequence (DNA): TGCAGCTGCCGGGACTCCTATAATTCACCCCTCCACTTT.

The chain uses TRBV5-4 and TRBJ1-4; D is uncertain. Trimming removed 0 bases from V and 7 bases from J, with 10 bases in between. CDR1 and CDR2 from the germline V gene are SGHNT and YYREEE (reference sequence). This CDR3 contains 14 residues. The CDR3 region has the DNA TGTGCCAGCAGCTTGGTTGCGGTCGGTGAAAAACTGTTTTTT. This encodes CASSLVAVGEKLFF.

Of note for this clone: The sample contains more than one DNA sequence encoding this CDR3. This chain joins TRBV29-1 and TRBJ2-7, with D possibly matching TRBD1 (5 bases). CDR1 is SQVTM and CDR2 is ANQGSEA in the germline V gene. Trimming shortened V by 0 bases and J by 4 bases, and 13 bases separated the two germline ends. This CDR3 is 14 amino acids long. CDR3 loop: CSVEEQQTAYEQYF. CDR3 sequence (DNA): TGCAGCGTTGAAGAGCAGCAGACAGCATACGAGCAGTACTTC.

This chain joins TRBV6-4 and TRBJ1-2, with 7 bases aligning to TRBD1. Germline V CDR1 and CDR2: MRHNA, SNTAGT. The CDR3 covers 12 residues. The ends lost 5 bases at V and 5 bases at J; junction bases unmatched: 2. CDR3: CASSSGQYGYTF. The CDR3 coding sequence is TGTGCCAGCAGTTCGGGACAGTATGGCTACACCTTC.

The CDR3 is CASSQENRAPYGYTF. The CDR3 nucleotides are TGCGCCAGCAGCCAAGAAAACAGGGCCCCCTATGGCTACACCTTC. The J gene is TRBJ1-2, the V gene TRBV4-1, with TRBD1 as a possible D gene (6 bases). Germline assignment: CDR1 MGHRA and CDR2 YSYEKL. CDR3 length equals 15 residues. The V end lost 0 bases, the J end lost 4 bases, and 12 bases lay between the germline ends.

The V call is TRBV18, the J call TRBJ1-3; tentative D call: TRBD1 (5 bases). The germline V gene has CDR1 KGHSH and CDR2 LQKENI. The CDR3 is 13 residues long. The germline V and J ends were trimmed by 8 bases and 2 bases, with 10 bases remaining between them. The chain's CDR3 is CASGAAAGNTIYF. DNA of the CDR3: TGTGCCAGCGGGGCTGCGGCTGGAAACACCATATATTTT. The whole variable domain, remainder taken from reference TRBV18 and TRBJ1-3, is NAGVMQNPRHLVRRRGQEARLRCSPMKGHSHVYWYRQLPEEGLKFMVYLQKENIIDESGMPKERFSAEFPKEGPSILRIQQVVRGDSAAYFCASGAAAGNTIYFGEGSWLTVV.

The CDR3 loop is CASPPLGAGLATDTQYF. In DNA, the CDR3 is TGTGCCAGCCCTCCTCTGGGGGCGGGACTAGCTACAGATACGCAGTATTTT. This chain connects TRBV21-1 to TRBJ2-3; no check of the table's D call, TRBD2, against the DNA was made. TRBV21-1 is labeled a pseudogene. The CDR3 length is 17 residues.

This chain connects TRBV5-8 to TRBJ1-3; D is possibly TRBD1 (6 bases). CDR3 size: 14 residues. Germline-derived CDR1 and CDR2 are SGHTS and YDEGEE. V was shortened by 4 bases and J by 2 bases, with 10 bases between the two germline ends. CDR3 amino acids: CASSLYRAGNTIYF. CDR3 bases: TGTGCCAGCAGCCTATACAGGGCTGGAAACACCATATATTTT.

The J gene is TRBJ1-1, the V gene TRBV19; 12 nucleotides align to TRBD1. The CDR3 is made up of 18 amino acids. The germline V gene encodes CDR1 LNHDA and CDR2 SQIVND (reference sequence). The V gene end was trimmed by 4 bases and the J gene end by 1 base; junction bases not matched to a gene: 10. The CDR3 is CASSTGSGQGARNTEAFF. The CDR3 coding sequence is TGTGCCAGTAGTACCGGTTCGGGACAGGGGGCGCGGAACACTGAAGCTTTCTTT. The full variable domain, in which reference TRBV19 and TRBJ1-1 provide the parts outside the CDR3, is DGGITQSPKYLFRKEGQNVTLSCEQNLNHDAMYWYRQDPGQGLRLIYYSQIVNDFQKGDIAEGYSVSREKKESFPLTVTSAQKNPTAFYLCASSTGSGQGARNTEAFFGQGTRLTVV.

The chain recombines TRBV18 with TRBJ2-7; possible D gene TRBD1, 6 bases. The germline V gene has CDR1 KGHSH and CDR2 LQKENI. The germline V and J ends were trimmed by 4 bases and 5 bases, with 15 bases remaining between them. This CDR3 is 14 amino acids long. As DNA, the CDR3 is TGTGCCAGCTCACTCCGGGACACGTCGAACGAGCAGTACTTC. Its protein product is CASSLRDTSNEQYF. Looking up the rest from reference TRBV18 and TRBJ2-7 gives the full variable domain: NAGVMQNPRHLVRRRGQEARLRCSPMKGHSHVYWYRQLPEEGLKFMVYLQKENIIDESGMPKERFSAEFPKEGPSILRIQQVVRGDSAAYFCASSLRDTSNEQYFGPGTRLTVT.

This clone was seen only a few times. This rearrangement joins TRBV4-3 to TRBJ2-1; TRBD2 aligns across 8 bases. The CDR3 has 15 amino acids. The trim removed 4 bases at V and 4 bases at J, leaving 6 bases unmatched. CDR1 and CDR2 from the germline V gene are LGHNA and YSLEER. CDR3 in amino acids: CASSLRGGAYNEQFF. CDR3 nucleotide sequence: TGCGCCAGCAGCCTTCGGGGGGGAGCATACAATGAGCAGTTCTTC.

The chain combines TRBV5-1 with TRBJ2-2; D may be TRBD1 (6 bases). This CDR3 is built from 13 residues. Germline lookup yields CDR1 SGHRS and CDR2 YFSETQ. V was clipped by 4 bases and J by 6 bases, with 10 bases between them. The CDR3: CASSGTGPGELFF. CDR3 DNA: TGCGCCAGCAGCGGAACAGGGCCCGGGGAGCTGTTTTTT.

V usage is TRBV27 and J usage is TRBJ2-7; no reliable D call. The length of the CDR3 is 14 residues. V was cut by 3 bases and J by 4 bases, with 13 bases left in between. From germline, CDR1 is MNHEY and CDR2 SMNVEV (reference sequence). The CDR3 DNA is TGTGCCAGCAGTTTCTCGGCGGAAGTATACGAGCAGTACTTC. Amino acids: CASSFSAEVYEQYF.

V gene TRBV7-2 combines with J gene TRBJ2-7; TRBD1 might be the D (6 bases). The germline gives CDR1 SGHTA, CDR2 FQGNSA. V lost 1 base and J 7 bases, leaving 11 bases between the germline ends. The CDR3 extends over 13 amino acids. CDR3 DNA sequence: TGTGCCAGCAGCTTAGATCAGGGGCTGGAGCAGTACTTC. It yields the protein CASSLDQGLEQYF.